This is a list of T cell receptor beta chains from one sample in a study of shared clonotypes between healthy human individuals. Generated by immunoSEQ multiplex PCR, the TCRdb table keeps only in-frame clones and is missing some. The repertoire holds about 2 million clones, with less than 95% as singletons. Specimen: naive CD8+ T cells sorted from blood. The receptors derive from a man aged 18 to 29 in good health. Both conserved end residues are part of each CDR3. The D gene is left open where the match is weak. Size is omitted from some rows. Given values are once, few, many or a class for expanded clones.

V	size	length	J	D	CDR3	DNA
TRBV9	NA	15	TRBJ2-1	TRBD1	CASSVAGQGYNEQFF	TGTGCCAGCAGCGTAGCGGGACAGGGCTACAATGAGCAGTTCTTC
TRBV27	NA	20	TRBJ2-2	TRBD2	CASSLNPLADPTLETGELFF	TGTGCCAGCAGTTTGAACCCACTAGCGGACCCCACCCTGGAGACCGGGGAGCTGTTTTTT
TRBV6-6	once	13	TRBJ2-7	NA	CASSYMVGDEQYF	TGTGCCAGCAGTTATATGGTAGGGGACGAGCAGTACTTC
TRBV7-2	few	14	TRBJ1-5	NA	CASSPTGPNQPQHF	TGTGCCAGCAGCCCTACAGGTCCGAATCAGCCCCAGCATTTT
TRBV2	NA	14	TRBJ1-1	NA	CARKTELGFPEAFF	TGTGCCAGGAAGACCGAGCTAGGGTTTCCTGAAGCTTTCTTT
TRBV5-1	NA	13	TRBJ1-6	NA	CASGTRYNSPLHF	TGCGCCAGCGGGACACGGTATAATTCACCCCTCCACTTT
TRBV5-1	NA	18	TRBJ2-3	TRBD2	CASSSPSVAGIITDTQYF	TGCGCCAGCAGCTCACCCTCCGTAGCGGGAATTATCACAGATACGCAGTATTTT
TRBV27	NA	13	TRBJ1-2	NA	CASSLMVGGGYTF	TGTGCCAGCAGTTTAATGGTGGGCGGGGGCTACACCTTC
TRBV5-4	NA	14	TRBJ1-3	TRBD1	CASSAGQKKNTIYF	TGTGCCAGCAGCGCGGGACAGAAGAAAAACACCATATATTTT
TRBV14	NA	17	TRBJ2-3	NA	CASSQFRPGVREDTQYF	TGTGCCAGCAGCCAATTCCGGCCCGGGGTACGAGAAGATACGCAGTATTTT
TRBV7-9	NA	15	TRBJ1-1	NA	CASSLPRTGNTEAFF	TGTGCCAGCAGCTTACCTAGGACGGGGAACACTGAAGCTTTCTTT
TRBV19	NA	14	TRBJ1-1	NA	CASSSTGITTEAFF	TGTGCCAGTAGTAGCACAGGGATTACAACTGAAGCTTTCTTT
TRBV30	NA	14	TRBJ1-4	NA	CAWSEKSLREKLFF	TGTGCCTGGAGTGAAAAGTCTTTGAGGGAAAAACTGTTTTTT
TRBV27	NA	16	TRBJ1-2	NA	CASSFLAGGANYGYTF	TGTGCCAGCAGTTTTCTCGCGGGTGGGGCTAACTATGGCTACACCTTC
TRBV4-3	NA	15	TRBJ1-1	NA	CASSQNREGEIEAFF	TGCGCCAGCAGCCAGAACCGGGAGGGGGAAATTGAAGCTTTCTTT
TRBV6-1	NA	15	TRBJ2-5	NA	CASGSHDWPQETQYF	TGTGCCAGCGGGAGCCACGACTGGCCCCAAGAGACCCAGTACTTC
TRBV9	NA	13	TRBJ2-3	NA	CASSVVVTDTQYF	TGTGCCAGCAGCGTTGTGGTCACAGATACGCAGTATTTT
TRBV7-2	once	16	TRBJ1-5	NA	CASSLALWGTSQPQHF	TGTGCCAGCAGCTTAGCTTTATGGGGTACGAGTCAGCCCCAGCATTTT
TRBV11-2	NA	15	TRBJ1-2	TRBD1	CASSIGQGINYGYTF	TGTGCCAGCAGCATCGGACAGGGCATTAACTATGGCTACACCTTC
TRBV5-4	NA	13	TRBJ2-1	NA	CASSLDRVGEQFF	TGTGCCAGCAGCTTGGATCGCGTAGGGGAGCAGTTCTTC
TRBV9	NA	15	TRBJ2-1	NA	CASSPGVNTYNEQFF	TGTGCCAGCAGCCCGGGGGTTAATACCTACAATGAGCAGTTCTTC
TRBV7-2	once	13	TRBJ1-1	NA	CASSRQVNTEAFF	TGTGCCAGCAGCCGACAGGTGAACACTGAAGCTTTCTTT
TRBV10-2	NA	18	TRBJ2-5	TRBD2	CASSDRISGALGFETQYF	TGCGCCAGCAGTGATCGAATAAGCGGGGCCTTGGGGTTTGAGACCCAGTACTTC
TRBV28	NA	13	TRBJ1-2	TRBD1	CASTDGQGHGYTF	TGTGCCAGCACCGATGGACAGGGCCATGGCTACACCTTC
TRBV29-1	NA	16	TRBJ2-3	TRBD2	CSVEDRGVGGTDTQYF	TGCAGCGTTGAAGATCGGGGGGTCGGCGGGACAGATACGCAGTATTTT
TRBV2	once	15	TRBJ2-7	NA	CASSDAGEAIYEQYF	TGTGCCAGCAGTGACGCAGGGGAGGCGATCTACGAGCAGTACTTC
TRBV6-6	NA	15	TRBJ1-1	NA	CATLFKGAERTEAFF	TGTGCCACCCTCTTTAAAGGGGCCGAAAGGACTGAAGCTTTCTTT
TRBV4-1	NA	15	TRBJ2-7	TRBD1	CASSQRDRSSYEQYF	TGCGCCAGCAGCCAGCGGGACAGGAGCTCCTACGAGCAGTACTTC
TRBV25-1	NA	16	TRBJ2-1	NA	CASSEFGEAPGNEQFF	TGTGCCAGCAGTGAATTCGGGGAGGCCCCGGGGAATGAGCAGTTCTTC
TRBV28	NA	14	TRBJ2-5	NA	CASSLNPGAWTQYF	TGTGCCAGCAGTTTAAATCCCGGAGCCTGGACCCAGTACTTC
TRBV4-3	NA	19	TRBJ1-4	TRBD1	CASSQEITGGVETNEKLFF	TGCGCCAGCAGCCAAGAGATTACAGGGGGAGTGGAAACTAATGAAAAACTGTTTTTT
TRBV10-3	NA	14	TRBJ2-6	NA	CAISDISGANVLTF	TGTGCCATCAGTGACATATCTGGGGCCAACGTCCTGACTTTC
TRBV7-2	NA	14	TRBJ2-7	NA	CASSLEDYSYEQYF	TGTGCCAGCAGCTTAGAGGACTACTCCTACGAGCAGTACTTC
TRBV7-9	NA	14	TRBJ2-1	TRBD2	CASSWEGGSDEQFF	TGTGCCAGCAGCTGGGAGGGAGGCTCCGATGAGCAGTTCTTC
TRBV10-1	NA	16	TRBJ2-1	TRBD1	CASSESWGQGAGEQFF	TGCGCCAGCAGTGAGTCATGGGGACAGGGGGCAGGTGAGCAGTTCTTC
TRBV27	NA	13	TRBJ1-5	NA	CASSFNLWQPQHF	TGTGCCAGCAGTTTCAACTTGTGGCAGCCCCAGCATTTT
TRBV7-2	NA	15	TRBJ1-5	TRBD1	CASSPGTGQYQPQHF	TGTGCCAGCAGCCCGGGGACAGGGCAATATCAGCCCCAGCATTTT
TRBV13	NA	15	TRBJ2-1	TRBD1	CASRTGDGSYNEQFF	TGTGCCAGCAGAACAGGGGACGGCTCCTACAATGAGCAGTTCTTC
TRBV13	NA	14	TRBJ1-6	TRBD1	CASSPDRGGSPLHF	TGTGCCAGCAGCCCCGACAGGGGAGGTTCACCCCTCCACTTT
TRBV4-3	once	16	TRBJ2-1	NA	CASSQEMGARANEQFF	TGCGCCAGCAGCCAAGAAATGGGAGCTCGGGCCAATGAGCAGTTCTTC
TRBV11-2	once	12	TRBJ1-2	NA	CASSLGGTHYTF	TGTGCCAGCAGCTTAGGAGGGACCCACTACACCTTC
TRBV13	NA	15	TRBJ2-1	TRBD2	CASRSGLGSYNEQFF	TGTGCCAGCCGCTCGGGACTAGGGAGCTACAATGAGCAGTTCTTC
TRBV9	NA	12	TRBJ2-7	NA	CASSTQGTEQYF	TGTGCCAGCAGCACCCAGGGGACCGAGCAGTACTTC
TRBV19	NA	13	TRBJ1-1	NA	CASGTGTNTEAFF	TGTGCCAGTGGAACGGGAACGAACACTGAAGCTTTCTTT
TRBV2	once	14	TRBJ1-5	NA	CASSEAQVYQPQHF	TGTGCCAGCAGTGAAGCGCAGGTCTACCAGCCCCAGCATTTT
TRBV19	NA	14	TRBJ2-2	TRBD2	CASSGRDRTGELFF	TGTGCCAGTAGCGGGAGGGATCGAACCGGGGAGCTGTTTTTT
TRBV25-1	NA	17	TRBJ1-1	TRBD1	CASSESVGDREFTEAFF	TGTGCCAGCAGTGAATCCGTGGGCGACAGGGAGTTTACTGAAGCTTTCTTT
TRBV10-3	NA	16	TRBJ2-3	NA	CAISEGLQTGADTQYF	TGTGCCATCAGTGAGGGCCTACAGACCGGCGCAGATACGCAGTATTTT